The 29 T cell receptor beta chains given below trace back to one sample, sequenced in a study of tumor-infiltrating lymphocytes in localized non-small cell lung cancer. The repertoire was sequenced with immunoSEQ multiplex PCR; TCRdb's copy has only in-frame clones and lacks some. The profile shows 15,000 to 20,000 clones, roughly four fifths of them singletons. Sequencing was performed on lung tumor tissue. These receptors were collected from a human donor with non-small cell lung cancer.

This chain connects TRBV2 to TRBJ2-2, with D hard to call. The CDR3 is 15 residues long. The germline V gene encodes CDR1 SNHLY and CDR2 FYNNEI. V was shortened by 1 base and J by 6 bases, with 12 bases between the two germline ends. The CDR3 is CASSEGAVAPGELFF. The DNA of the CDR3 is TGTGCCAGCAGTGAAGGGGCGGTAGCCCCCGGGGAGCTGTTTTTT.

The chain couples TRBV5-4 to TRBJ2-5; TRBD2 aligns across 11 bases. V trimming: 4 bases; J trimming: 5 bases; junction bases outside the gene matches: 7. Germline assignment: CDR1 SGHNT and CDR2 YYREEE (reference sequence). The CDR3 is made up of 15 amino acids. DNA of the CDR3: TGTGCCAGCAGCCCTGTAGCGGGAGGGCGGGAGACCCAGTACTTC. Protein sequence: CASSPVAGGRETQYF.

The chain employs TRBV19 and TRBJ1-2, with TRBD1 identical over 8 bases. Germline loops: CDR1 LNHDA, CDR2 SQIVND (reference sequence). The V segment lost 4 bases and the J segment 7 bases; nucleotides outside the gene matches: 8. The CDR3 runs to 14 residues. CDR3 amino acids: CASSTGQALGGYTF. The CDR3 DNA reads TGTGCCAGTAGTACGGGACAGGCGTTGGGTGGCTACACCTTC. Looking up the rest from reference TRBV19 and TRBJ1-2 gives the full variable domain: DGGITQSPKYLFRKEGQNVTLSCEQNLNHDAMYWYRQDPGQGLRLIYYSQIVNDFQKGDIAEGYSVSREKKESFPLTVTSAQKNPTAFYLCASSTGQALGGYTFGSGTRLTVV.

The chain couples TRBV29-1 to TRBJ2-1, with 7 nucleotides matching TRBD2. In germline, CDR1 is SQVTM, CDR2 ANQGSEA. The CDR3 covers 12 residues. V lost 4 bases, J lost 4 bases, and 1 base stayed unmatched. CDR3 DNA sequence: TGCAGCGTTGGGCGGGAGTACAATGAGCAGTTCTTC. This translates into CSVGREYNEQFF.

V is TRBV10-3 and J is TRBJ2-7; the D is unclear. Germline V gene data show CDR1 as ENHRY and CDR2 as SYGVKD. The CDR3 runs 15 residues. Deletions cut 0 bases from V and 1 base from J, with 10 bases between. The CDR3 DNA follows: TGTGCCATCAGTGAGTCCGGCGACAAATCCTACGAGCAGTACTTC. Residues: CAISESGDKSYEQYF.

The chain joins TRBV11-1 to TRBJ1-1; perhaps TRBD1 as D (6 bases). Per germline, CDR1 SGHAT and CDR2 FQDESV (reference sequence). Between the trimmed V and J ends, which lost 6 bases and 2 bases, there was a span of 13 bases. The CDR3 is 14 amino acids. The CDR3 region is CASSPDRTNTEAFF. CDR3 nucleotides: TGTGCCAGCAGTCCGGACAGAACCAACACTGAAGCTTTCTTT.

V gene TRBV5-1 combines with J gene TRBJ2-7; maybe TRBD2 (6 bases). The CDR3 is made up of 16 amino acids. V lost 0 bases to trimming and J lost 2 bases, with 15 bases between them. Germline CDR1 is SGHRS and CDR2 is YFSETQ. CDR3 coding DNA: TGCGCCAGCAGCTTGGCGGGTGCGGGACTGACCTACGAGCAGTACTTC. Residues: CASSLAGAGLTYEQYF.

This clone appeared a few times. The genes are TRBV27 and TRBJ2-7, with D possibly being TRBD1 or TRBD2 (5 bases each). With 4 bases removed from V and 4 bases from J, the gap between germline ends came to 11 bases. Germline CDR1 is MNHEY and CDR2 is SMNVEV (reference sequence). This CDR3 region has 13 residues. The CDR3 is CASSSGTWYEQYF. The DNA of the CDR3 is TGTGCCAGCAGTTCAGGGACCTGGTACGAGCAGTACTTC.

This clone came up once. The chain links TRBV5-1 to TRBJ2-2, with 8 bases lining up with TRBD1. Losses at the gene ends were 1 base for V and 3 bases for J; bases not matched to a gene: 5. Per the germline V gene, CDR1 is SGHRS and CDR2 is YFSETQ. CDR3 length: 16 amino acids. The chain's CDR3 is CASSLIQGADTGELFF. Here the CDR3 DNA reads TGCGCCAGCAGCTTGATCCAGGGGGCAGACACCGGGGAGCTGTTTTTT.

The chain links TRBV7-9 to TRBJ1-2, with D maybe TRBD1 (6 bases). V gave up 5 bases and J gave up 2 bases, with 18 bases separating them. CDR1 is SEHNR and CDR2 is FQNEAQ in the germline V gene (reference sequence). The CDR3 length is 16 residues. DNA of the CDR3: TGTGCCAGCAGCACCCCGGACAGCCCCCAAAACTATGGCTACACCTTC. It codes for CASSTPDSPQNYGYTF.

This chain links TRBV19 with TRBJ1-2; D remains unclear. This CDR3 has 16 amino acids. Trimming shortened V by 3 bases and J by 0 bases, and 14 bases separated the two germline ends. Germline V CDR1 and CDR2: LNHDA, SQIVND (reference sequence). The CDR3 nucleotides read TGTGCCAGTAGTATCGGCGGTTGGCCGGCTAACTATGGCTACACCTTC. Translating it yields CASSIGGWPANYGYTF.

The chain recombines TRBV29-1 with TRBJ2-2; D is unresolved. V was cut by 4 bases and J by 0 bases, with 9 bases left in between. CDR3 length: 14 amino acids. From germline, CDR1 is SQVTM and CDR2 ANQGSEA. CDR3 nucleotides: TGCAGCGTTGGTGGCAGATCGAACACCGGGGAGCTGTTTTTT. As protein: CSVGGRSNTGELFF.

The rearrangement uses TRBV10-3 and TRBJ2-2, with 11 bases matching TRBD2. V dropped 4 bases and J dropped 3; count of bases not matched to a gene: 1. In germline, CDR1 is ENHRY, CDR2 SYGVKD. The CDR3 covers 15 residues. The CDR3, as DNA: TGTGCCATCAGTGGACTAGCGGGACACACCGGGGAGCTGTTTTTT. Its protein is CAISGLAGHTGELFF.

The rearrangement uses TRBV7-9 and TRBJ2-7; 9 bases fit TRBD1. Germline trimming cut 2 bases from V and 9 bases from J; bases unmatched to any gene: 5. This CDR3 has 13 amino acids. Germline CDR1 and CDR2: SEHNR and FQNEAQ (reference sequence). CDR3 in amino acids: CASSLLDRGTQYF. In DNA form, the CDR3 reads TGTGCCAGCAGCTTATTGGACAGGGGAACGCAGTACTTC.

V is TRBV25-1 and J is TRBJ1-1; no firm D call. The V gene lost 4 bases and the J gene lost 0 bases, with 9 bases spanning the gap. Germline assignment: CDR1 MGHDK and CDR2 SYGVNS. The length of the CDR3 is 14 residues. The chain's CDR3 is CASSGPEMNTEAFF. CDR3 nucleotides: TGTGCCAGCAGTGGCCCAGAAATGAACACTGAAGCTTTCTTT. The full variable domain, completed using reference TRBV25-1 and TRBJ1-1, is EADIYQTPRYLVIGTGKKITLECSQTMGHDKMYWYQQDPGMELHLIHYSYGVNSTEKGDLSSESTVSRIRTEHFPLTLESARPSHTSQYLCASSGPEMNTEAFFGQGTRLTVV.

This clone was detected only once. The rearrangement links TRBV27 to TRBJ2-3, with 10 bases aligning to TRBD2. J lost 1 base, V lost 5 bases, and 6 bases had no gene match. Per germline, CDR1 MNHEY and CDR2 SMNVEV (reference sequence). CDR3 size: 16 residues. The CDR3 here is CASSLSGTSGTDTQYF. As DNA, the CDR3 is TGTGCCAGCAGTCTCTCCGGGACTAGCGGCACAGATACGCAGTATTTT.

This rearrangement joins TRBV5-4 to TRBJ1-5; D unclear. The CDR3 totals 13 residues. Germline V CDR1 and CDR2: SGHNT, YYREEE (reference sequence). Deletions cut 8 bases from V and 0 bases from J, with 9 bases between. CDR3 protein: CARREYSNQPQHF. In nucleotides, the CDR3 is TGTGCCAGAAGGGAGTATAGCAATCAGCCCCAGCATTTT.

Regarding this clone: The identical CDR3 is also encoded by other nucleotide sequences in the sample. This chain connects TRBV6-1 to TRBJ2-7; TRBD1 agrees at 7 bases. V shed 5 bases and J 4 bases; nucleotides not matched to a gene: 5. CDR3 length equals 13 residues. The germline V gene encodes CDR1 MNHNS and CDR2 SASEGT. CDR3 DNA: TGTGCCAGCAGTCGAACAGGGGTATACGAGCAGTACTTC. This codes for CASSRTGVYEQYF.

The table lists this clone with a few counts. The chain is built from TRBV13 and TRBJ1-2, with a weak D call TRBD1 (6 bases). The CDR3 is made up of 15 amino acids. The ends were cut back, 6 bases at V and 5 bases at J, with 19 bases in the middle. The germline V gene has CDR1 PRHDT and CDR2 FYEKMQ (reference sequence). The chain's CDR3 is CASSNSRGGGYGYTF. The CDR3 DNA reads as TGTGCCAGCAGTAATTCCAGGGGAGGAGGGTATGGCTACACCTTC.

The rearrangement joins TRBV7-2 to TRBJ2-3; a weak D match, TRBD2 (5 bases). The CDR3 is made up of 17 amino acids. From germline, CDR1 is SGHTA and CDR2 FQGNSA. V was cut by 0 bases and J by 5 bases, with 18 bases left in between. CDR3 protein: CASSLARARRQEDTQYF. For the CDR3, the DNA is TGTGCCAGCAGCTTAGCGCGTGCCCGGAGGCAGGAAGATACGCAGTATTTT.

CDR3 nucleotide sequence: TGTGCCAGCAGCTTAGTGACTAGCGGGAGGGCCCCAGATACGCAGTATTTT. This sequence encodes CASSLVTSGRAPDTQYF. The chain combines TRBV5-6 with TRBJ2-3; 14 nucleotides line up with TRBD2. Germline-derived CDR1 and CDR2 are SGHDT and YYEEEE. The J segment lost 4 bases and the V segment lost 2 bases, leaving 6 bases of the junction unmatched. This CDR3 contains 17 residues.

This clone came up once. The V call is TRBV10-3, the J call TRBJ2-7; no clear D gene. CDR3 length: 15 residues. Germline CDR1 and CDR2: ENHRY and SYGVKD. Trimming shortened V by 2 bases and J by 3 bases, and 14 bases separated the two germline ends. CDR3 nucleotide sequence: TGTGCCATCAGTGAGGGACGCCTGTCCTTCTACGAGCAGTACTTC. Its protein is CAISEGRLSFYEQYF.

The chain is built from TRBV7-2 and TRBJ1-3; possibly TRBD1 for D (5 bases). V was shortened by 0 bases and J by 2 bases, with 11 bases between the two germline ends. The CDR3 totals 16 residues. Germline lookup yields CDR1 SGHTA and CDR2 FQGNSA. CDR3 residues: CASSLAGGSTGNTIYF. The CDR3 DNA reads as TGTGCCAGCAGCTTAGCCGGGGGGTCTACTGGAAACACCATATATTTT. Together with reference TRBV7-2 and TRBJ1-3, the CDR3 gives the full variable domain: GAGVSQSPSNKVTEKGKDVELRCDPISGHTALYWYRQSLGQGLEFLIYFQGNSAPDKSGLPSDRFSAERTGGSVSTLTIQRTQQEDSAVYLCASSLAGGSTGNTIYFGEGSWLTVV.

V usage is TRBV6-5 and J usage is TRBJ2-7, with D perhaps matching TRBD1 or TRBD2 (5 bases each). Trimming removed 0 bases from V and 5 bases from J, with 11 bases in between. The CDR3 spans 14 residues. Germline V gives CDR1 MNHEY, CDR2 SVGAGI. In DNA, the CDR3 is TGTGCCAGCAGTTACTCGAGAGGGGACGACGAGCAGTACTTC. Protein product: CASSYSRGDDEQYF.

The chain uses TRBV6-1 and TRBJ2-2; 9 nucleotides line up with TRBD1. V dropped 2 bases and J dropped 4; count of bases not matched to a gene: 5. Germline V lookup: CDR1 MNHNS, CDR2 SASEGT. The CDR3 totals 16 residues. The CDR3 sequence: CASSEWTGAITGELFF. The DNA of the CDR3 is TGTGCCAGCAGTGAATGGACAGGGGCGATCACCGGGGAGCTGTTTTTT.

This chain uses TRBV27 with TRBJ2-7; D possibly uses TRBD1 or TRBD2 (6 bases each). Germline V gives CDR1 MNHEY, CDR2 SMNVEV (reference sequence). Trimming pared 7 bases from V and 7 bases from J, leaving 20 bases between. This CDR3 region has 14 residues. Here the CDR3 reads CASNSGLTGGEQYF. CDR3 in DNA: TGTGCCAGCAACTCGGGACTGACAGGTGGGGAGCAGTACTTC.

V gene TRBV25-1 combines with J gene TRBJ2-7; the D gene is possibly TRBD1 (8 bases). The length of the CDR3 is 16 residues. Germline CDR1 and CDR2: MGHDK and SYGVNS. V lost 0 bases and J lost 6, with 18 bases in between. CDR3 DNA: TGTGCCAGCAGTGAATATAGGACAGGGAGGGGGGGCGAGCAGTACTTC. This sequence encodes CASSEYRTGRGGEQYF.

Written as DNA, the CDR3 is TGTGCCAGCAGCTTAGGTAGAAAACTGTTTTTT. This sequence encodes CASSLGRKLFF. The chain combines TRBV7-8 with TRBJ1-4, with D hard to call. The CDR3 has 11 residues. The V gene lost 1 base and the J gene lost 10 bases, with 4 bases spanning the gap. CDR1 and CDR2 from the germline V gene are SGHVS and FQNEAQ.

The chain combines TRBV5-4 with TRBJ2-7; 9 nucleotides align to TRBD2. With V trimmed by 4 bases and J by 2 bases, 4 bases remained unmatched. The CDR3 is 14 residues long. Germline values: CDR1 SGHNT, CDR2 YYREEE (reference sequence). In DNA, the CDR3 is TGTGCCAGCAGCGCTAGCGGGGTCGCCTACGAGCAGTACTTC. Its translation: CASSASGVAYEQYF.